This T cell receptor (beta chain) derives from a study of CD8 T cells in Susac syndrome. Germline CDR1 and CDR2: MNHEY and SVGEGT. The germline V and J ends were trimmed by 7 bases and 1 base, with 16 bases remaining between them. The length of the CDR3 is 16 residues. Reverse transcription of roughly 0.45 to 1 ug RNA was carried out with random hexamers. MiXCR was run by TCRdb on the immunoSEQ multiplex PCR reads, yielding one entry per CDR3 protein. Of over 100,000 distinct CDR3 sequences listed, about 95% are singletons. The TCR originated in a human donor in good health. Sequences were obtained from CD4+ T cells from PBMCs. The chain combines TRBV6-2 or TRBV6-3 with TRBJ2-2; TRBD2 might be the D (6 bases). The CDR3 reads CASTSHSGWNTGELFF. The CDR3 DNA is TGTGCCAGCACCTCCCATAGCGGATGGAACACCGGGGAGCTGTTTTTT.